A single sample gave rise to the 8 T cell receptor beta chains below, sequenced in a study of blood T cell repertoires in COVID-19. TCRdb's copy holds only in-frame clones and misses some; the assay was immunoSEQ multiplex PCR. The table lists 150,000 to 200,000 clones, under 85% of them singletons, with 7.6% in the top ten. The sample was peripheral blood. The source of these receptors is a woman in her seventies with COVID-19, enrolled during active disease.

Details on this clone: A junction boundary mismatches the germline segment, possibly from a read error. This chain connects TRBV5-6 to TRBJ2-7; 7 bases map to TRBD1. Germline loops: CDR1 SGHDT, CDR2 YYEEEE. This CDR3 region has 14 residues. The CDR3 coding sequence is TGTGCCAGCAGCTTCGACAGGGCATCCTCCGAGCAGTACTTC. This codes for CASSFDRASSEQYF.

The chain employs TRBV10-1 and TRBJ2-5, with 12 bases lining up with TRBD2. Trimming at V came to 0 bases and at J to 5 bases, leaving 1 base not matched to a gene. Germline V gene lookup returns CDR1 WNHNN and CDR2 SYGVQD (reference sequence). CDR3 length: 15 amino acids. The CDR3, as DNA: TGCGCCAGCAGTGAGTCGACTAGCGGGAGTGAGACCCAGTACTTC. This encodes CASSESTSGSETQYF.

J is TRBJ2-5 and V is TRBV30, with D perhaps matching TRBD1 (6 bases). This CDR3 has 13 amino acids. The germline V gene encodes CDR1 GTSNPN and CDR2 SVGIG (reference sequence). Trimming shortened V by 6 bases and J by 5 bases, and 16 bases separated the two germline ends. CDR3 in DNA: TGTGCCTGCCATAGACAGGTAGGCGAGACCCAGTACTTC. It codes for CACHRQVGETQYF.

The CDR3 spells CASSLEGTGPLQETQYF. CDR3 in DNA: TGCGCCAGCAGCTTGGAAGGGACAGGGCCCCTTCAAGAGACCCAGTACTTC. The chain is built from TRBV5-1 and TRBJ2-5; TRBD1 matches 9 bases. V trimming: 0 bases; J trimming: 2 bases; junction bases outside the gene matches: 8. CDR1 and CDR2 (germline): SGHRS, YFSETQ. CDR3 size: 17 residues.

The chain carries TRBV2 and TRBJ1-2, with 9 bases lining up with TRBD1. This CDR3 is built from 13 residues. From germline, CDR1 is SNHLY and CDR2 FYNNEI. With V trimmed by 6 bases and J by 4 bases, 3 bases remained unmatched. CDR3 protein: CASRDRGTYGYTF. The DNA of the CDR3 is TGTGCCAGCAGGGACAGGGGAACCTATGGCTACACCTTC. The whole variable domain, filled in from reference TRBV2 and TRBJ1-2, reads EPEVTQTPSHQVTQMGQEVILRCVPISNHLYFYWYRQILGQKVEFLVSFYNNEISEKSEIFDDQFSVERPDGSNFTLKIRSTKLEDSAMYFCASRDRGTYGYTFGSGTRLTVV.

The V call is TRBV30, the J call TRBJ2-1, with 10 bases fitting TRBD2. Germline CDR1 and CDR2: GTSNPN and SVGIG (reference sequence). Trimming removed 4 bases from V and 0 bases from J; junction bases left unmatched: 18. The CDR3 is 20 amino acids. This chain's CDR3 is CAWTHPTSGIPLSSYNEQFF. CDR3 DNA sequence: TGTGCCTGGACACACCCAACTAGCGGGATCCCGCTTAGCTCCTACAATGAGCAGTTCTTC.

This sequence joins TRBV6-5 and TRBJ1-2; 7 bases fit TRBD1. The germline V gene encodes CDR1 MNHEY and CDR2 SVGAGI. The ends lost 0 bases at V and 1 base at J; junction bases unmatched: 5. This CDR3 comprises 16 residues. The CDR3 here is CASSYSTGFVNYGYTF. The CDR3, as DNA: TGTGCCAGCAGTTACTCGACAGGGTTTGTTAACTATGGCTACACCTTC.

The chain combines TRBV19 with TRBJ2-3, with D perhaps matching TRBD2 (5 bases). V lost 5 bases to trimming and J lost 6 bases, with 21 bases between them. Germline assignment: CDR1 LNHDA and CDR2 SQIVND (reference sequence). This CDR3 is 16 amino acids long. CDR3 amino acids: CASSSEGRYTLDTQYF. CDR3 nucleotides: TGTGCCAGTAGTTCAGAGGGTCGATATACCTTGGATACGCAGTATTTT.